This T cell receptor beta chain comes out of a study of identical twins. In its sample, this clonotype was seen once. TCRdb called the 5' RACE reads again in MiXCR, with one record for every CDR3 protein. The sample has roughly 540,000 distinct CDR3 sequences, around 20% seen once; the top ten hold 0.91%. Trimming removed 5 bases from V and 14 bases from J; junction bases left unmatched: 14. The CDR3 extends over 13 amino acids. From germline, CDR1 is SGHVS and CDR2 FQNEAQ. This same sample was also taken into another study, of T cells expressing NK-cell markers. That source notes: One of eight sequenced donors was HCMV-seronegative; the other seven were seropositive. An anti-gamma-delta TCR antibody restricted sorting to alpha-beta TCR T cells in several experiments. As a fraction of CD8+ T cells, dominant NKG2C+ clonotypes reached roughly 1.0-7.5% in about six donors. Also leading the CD3+CD56-NKG2C+ fraction in a handful of donors were these clonotypes.

This chain connects TRBV7-8 to TRBJ1-1, with TRBD1 matching over 7 bases. The sequence was obtained from a woman in her late teens or twenties in good health. Specimen: CD4+ T cells sorted from blood. Written as DNA, the CDR3 is TGTGCCAGCAGCGCAGGACAGGAGGTCCGAGAATTCTTT. Protein sequence: CASSAGQEVREFF.